A single sample is the source of the 27 T cell receptor beta chains below, sequenced in a study of cytomegalovirus exposure and HLA in healthy donors. The PCR had 60 Vbeta and 13 Jbeta primers. The method was immunoSEQ multiplex PCR; TCRdb's version includes in-frame clones alone and lacks a portion of them. The table includes fewer than 150,000 clones, approximately 80% detected once. Sequencing was performed on PBMCs. The source is a man between 50 and 59 years old in good health and CMV-seronegative.

The chain is built from TRBV10-2 and TRBJ2-1, with D unresolved. Trimming removed 6 bases at V and 8 bases at J, with 20 bases between. There are 15 residues in the CDR3. Looked up from germline, CDR1 is WSHSY and CDR2 is SAAADI. CDR3 sequence (DNA): TGCGCCAGCAGGCGTAGTACGAACGAATTCGATGAGCAGTTCTTC. Its translation is CASRRSTNEFDEQFF.

CDR3 in amino acids: CASSGRDRVFHEQYF. CDR3 DNA sequence: TGTGCCAGCAGTGGTCGGGACAGGGTATTTCACGAGCAGTACTTC. V and J are TRBV6-5 and TRBJ2-5; 9 bases agree with TRBD1. The tail of the sequence fits TRBJ2-7 better, so the J call may be wrong. Germline V lookup: CDR1 MNHEY, CDR2 SVGAGI. This CDR3 has 15 residues.

The J gene is TRBJ2-4, the V gene TRBV7-6; 8 bases map to TRBD2. Germline V gene data show CDR1 as SGHVS and CDR2 as FNYEAQ. J gave up 3 bases and V 5 bases, and 15 bases lay outside the gene matches. This CDR3 has 18 residues. The CDR3: CASSQRPGLGIDKNIQYF. The DNA of the CDR3 is TGTGCCAGCAGCCAACGACCGGGACTAGGGATCGACAAAAACATTCAGTACTTC.

This clone was counted a single time. CDR3 region: CASSERLAGAKFF. The CDR3 DNA follows: TGTGCCAGCAGTGAACGACTAGCGGGAGCTAAGTTCTTC. The chain has TRBV2 and TRBJ2-1; 12 bases align to TRBD2. Germline V gives CDR1 SNHLY, CDR2 FYNNEI. There are 13 residues in the CDR3. J was trimmed by 14 bases and V by 2 bases; bases with no gene match: 4.

This clone appeared a few times. The gene calls are TRBV29-1 and TRBJ1-1; D remains unclear. V dropped 0 bases and J dropped 4 bases, with 9 bases sitting between them. The CDR3 contains 13 residues. Germline V gene sequence: CDR1 SQVTM, CDR2 ANQGSEA. The CDR3 nucleotides are TGCAGCGTTGAAGAACAGTTTAGCACTGAAGCTTTCTTT. Protein: CSVEEQFSTEAFF. Full variable domain (outside the CDR3, taken from reference TRBV29-1 and TRBJ1-1): SAVISQKPSRDICQRGTSLTIQCQVDSQVTMMFWYRQQPGQSLTLIATANQGSEATYESGFVIDKFPISRPNLTFSTLTVSNMSPEDSSIYLCSVEEQFSTEAFFGQGTRLTVV.

The chain carries TRBV5-1 and TRBJ2-6, with D perhaps matching TRBD1 (6 bases). V was shortened by 4 bases and J by 4 bases, with 9 bases between the two germline ends. The CDR3 consists of 14 residues. Germline CDR1 SGHRS, CDR2 YFSETQ. The CDR3: CASSQGSGANVLTF. The DNA of the CDR3 is TGCGCCAGCAGCCAGGGGAGCGGGGCCAACGTCCTGACTTTC.

The chain links TRBV21-1 to TRBJ1-1; TRBD1, the table's D call, lacks a check against the DNA. TRBV21-1 is deemed a pseudogene. The CDR3 spans 14 residues. DNA of the CDR3: TGTGCCAGCACCCACAGGGGTAGTGGGACTGAAGCTTTCTTT. Translation: CASTHRGSGTEAFF.

This sequence joins TRBV2 and TRBJ2-3, with a tentative D call TRBD1 (6 bases). The CDR3 has 12 amino acids. Germline V gene lookup returns CDR1 SNHLY and CDR2 FYNNEI. Trimming removed 3 bases from V and 5 bases from J, with 6 bases in between. CDR3 residues: CASSDRGDTQYF. In DNA form, the CDR3 reads TGTGCCAGCAGTGACAGGGGAGATACGCAGTATTTT.

V usage is TRBV12-5 and J usage is TRBJ2-3; D perhaps matches TRBD1 (5 bases). Trimming shortened V by 4 bases and J by 1 base, and 12 bases separated the two germline ends. This CDR3 spans 15 amino acids. The germline CDR1 and CDR2 sequences are LGHNT and FRNRAP. CDR3 amino acids: CASGYDSRGTDTQYF. CDR3 nucleotide sequence: TGTGCTAGTGGTTATGACAGTAGGGGCACAGATACGCAGTATTTT.

Here the CDR3 reads CASSTSGTNTGELFF. DNA for the CDR3: TGTGCCAGCTCGACTAGCGGGACGAACACCGGGGAGCTGTTTTTT. The chain employs TRBV19 and TRBJ2-2, with 11 bases matching TRBD2. With V trimmed by 9 bases and J by 0 bases, 3 bases remained unmatched. From germline, CDR1 is LNHDA and CDR2 SQIVND (reference sequence). The CDR3 is made up of 15 amino acids.

The V and J genes are TRBV2 and TRBJ2-2; unclear D gene. The CDR3 runs to 12 residues. The ends were cut back, 7 bases at V and 2 bases at J, with 5 bases in the middle. Germline values: CDR1 SNHLY, CDR2 FYNNEI. The CDR3 loop reads CASNTNTGELFF. The CDR3 DNA reads as TGTGCCAGCAACACCAACACCGGGGAGCTGTTTTTT.

The chain employs TRBV11-2 and TRBJ2-2; unclear D gene. Germline assignment: CDR1 SGHAT and CDR2 FQNNGV. Between the trimmed V and J ends, which lost 1 base and 0 bases, there was a span of 6 bases. The CDR3 sequence is 15 residues long. The CDR3 nucleotides are TGTGCCAGCAGCTTAGCGGTAACGAACACCGGGGAGCTGTTTTTT. Translated, it gives CASSLAVTNTGELFF.

The rearrangement joins TRBV9 to TRBJ1-2; 9 bases fit TRBD1. Per germline, CDR1 SGDLS and CDR2 YYNGEE. After removal of 4 bases from V and 7 bases from J, the junction contained 14 bases not matched to a gene. This CDR3 contains 16 residues. This chain's CDR3 is CASSPIGTGQRGGYTF. The CDR3 DNA sequence: TGTGCCAGCAGCCCGATAGGGACAGGGCAAAGAGGTGGCTACACCTTC.

The table lists this clone with a few counts. The chain links TRBV14 to TRBJ1-1; a possible D gene is TRBD1 (5 bases). The V gene lost 6 bases and the J gene lost 3 bases, with 14 bases spanning the gap. CDR3 size: 14 residues. Germline V lookup: CDR1 SGHDN, CDR2 FVKESK. The CDR3 reads CASRRSQGDTEAFF. As DNA, the CDR3 is TGTGCCAGCAGACGCTCTCAAGGGGACACTGAAGCTTTCTTT.

V and J are TRBV5-1 and TRBJ2-5; 12 nucleotides align to TRBD2. Germline V CDR1 and CDR2: SGHRS, YFSETQ. V lost 0 bases to trimming and J lost 11 bases; unmatched junction nucleotides: 5. CDR3 length: 14 amino acids. For the CDR3, the DNA is TGCGCCAGCAGCTTGGGACTAGCGGGAGTAACACAGTACTTC. This translates into CASSLGLAGVTQYF. The variable domain in full, completed from reference TRBV5-1 and TRBJ2-5, reads KAGVTQTPRYLIKTRGQQVTLSCSPISGHRSVSWYQQTPGQGLQFLFEYFSETQRNKGNFPGRFSGRQFSNSRSEMNVSTLELGDSALYLCASSLGLAGVTQYFGPGTRLLVL.

The chain carries TRBV6-6 and TRBJ2-7; 11 nucleotides agree with TRBD1. The CDR3 sequence is 14 residues long. Germline loops: CDR1 MNHNY, CDR2 SVGAGI (reference sequence). V lost 5 bases and J lost 4; bases outside the gene matches: 4. CDR3 nucleotides: TGTGCCAGCAGTGGCCGGGACAGGGGGTACGAGCAGTACTTC. This translates into CASSGRDRGYEQYF.

The V gene is TRBV21-1, the J gene TRBJ2-7; whether TRBD2, the table's D call, matches the DNA was not checked. TRBV21-1 is an annotated pseudogene. The CDR3 extends over 19 amino acids. CDR3 nucleotide sequence: TGTGCCAGCAGCTACGCTGCGCACCCGGAGCGGGAGGCCGCCTACGAGCAGTACTTC. Protein product: CASSYAAHPEREAAYEQYF.

The chain recombines TRBV7-9 with TRBJ1-5, with TRBD1 matching 9 bases. V lost 5 bases to trimming and J lost 3 bases; unmatched junction nucleotides: 2. The CDR3 length is 14 residues. Germline loops: CDR1 SEHNR, CDR2 FQNEAQ (reference sequence). The CDR3, as DNA: TGTGCCAGCAGCGGGACAGGGCCCAATCAGCCCCAGCATTTT. Encoded protein: CASSGTGPNQPQHF.

The V and J genes are TRBV5-8 and TRBJ1-1, with TRBD1 matching over 9 bases. Germline V gene sequence: CDR1 SGHTS, CDR2 YDEGEE. V lost 4 bases and J lost 7; bases outside the gene matches: 11. The CDR3 loop spans 15 amino acids. The CDR3 loop reads CASSIRDRAPGEAFF. The CDR3 nucleotides read TGTGCCAGCAGCATCCGGGACAGGGCCCCCGGTGAAGCTTTCTTT.

V usage is TRBV28 and J usage is TRBJ1-3; no clear D. The V end was cut by 4 bases, the J end by 7 bases, with 5 bases between. This CDR3 contains 11 residues. Germline loops: CDR1 MDHEN, CDR2 SYDVKM. CDR3 coding DNA: TGTGCCAGCAGTTGGCGGAACACCATATATTTT. This codes for CASSWRNTIYF.

The chain couples TRBV6-1 to TRBJ2-7; D gene ambiguous. This CDR3 is 13 amino acids long. CDR1 MNHNS and CDR2 SASEGT come from the germline V gene. V shed 4 bases and J shed 0 bases, with 7 bases lying between them. In DNA form, the CDR3 reads TGTGCCAGCAGTGCACCCAGCTCCTACGAGCAGTACTTC. It yields the protein CASSAPSSYEQYF.

V gene TRBV10-3 combines with J gene TRBJ2-1; possibly TRBD1 for D (6 bases). Germline V CDR1 and CDR2: ENHRY, SYGVKD. The CDR3 is made up of 17 amino acids. V was clipped by 1 base and J by 0 bases, with 13 bases between them. The CDR3 sequence: CAISEFGTPSSYNEQFF. The CDR3 DNA is TGTGCCATCAGTGAGTTCGGGACACCAAGCTCCTACAATGAGCAGTTCTTC.

The chain has TRBV29-1 and TRBJ2-3; 16 nucleotides match TRBD2. Trimming at V came to 6 bases and at J to 8 bases, leaving 17 bases not matched to a gene. This CDR3 is built from 18 residues. Germline V lookup: CDR1 SQVTM, CDR2 ANQGSEA. In nucleotides, the CDR3 is TGCAGCGTGCCCGGTCTCCAAGGGACTAGCGGGAGGGCCCCTACGCAGTATTTT. Amino acid sequence: CSVPGLQGTSGRAPTQYF.

This clone was observed a single time. The gene calls are TRBV28 and TRBJ2-1; 9 nucleotides align to TRBD1. Germline lookup yields CDR1 MDHEN and CDR2 SYDVKM. CDR3 size: 15 residues. Unmatched junction bases numbered 6, after V lost 5 bases and J lost 4 bases. The CDR3 protein is CASSPHRGRYNEQFF. The CDR3, as DNA: TGTGCCAGCAGTCCCCACAGGGGGCGATACAATGAGCAGTTCTTC.

This clone was counted only a few times. The chain employs TRBV14 and TRBJ1-1, with a possible D match to TRBD1 (6 bases). The V gene lost 2 bases and the J gene lost 5 bases, with 15 bases spanning the gap. Germline CDR1 SGHDN, CDR2 FVKESK. This CDR3 is 15 amino acids long. The CDR3 loop reads CASSQSRGGRTEAFF. DNA of the CDR3: TGTGCCAGCAGCCAATCAAGGGGGGGGAGGACTGAAGCTTTCTTT. The complete variable domain, with remaining parts taken from reference TRBV14 and TRBJ1-1, reads EAGVTQFPSHSVIEKGQTVTLRCDPISGHDNLYWYRRVMGKEIKFLLHFVKESKQDESGMPNNRFLAERTGGTYSTLKVQPAELEDSGVYFCASSQSRGGRTEAFFGQGTRLTVV.

This clone has just a few counts. V usage is TRBV5-4 and J usage is TRBJ2-3; 9 bases align to TRBD1. J gave up 1 base and V 1 base, and 7 bases lay outside the gene matches. The CDR3 spans 17 residues. The germline V gene encodes CDR1 SGHNT and CDR2 YYREEE (reference sequence). DNA of the CDR3: TGTGCCAGCAGCTTGTATCAGACAGGGGGGCGCACAGATACGCAGTATTTT. This translates into CASSLYQTGGRTDTQYF.

The chain recombines TRBV10-3 with TRBJ2-2, with 12 bases lining up with TRBD1. This CDR3 spans 18 amino acids. CDR1 and CDR2 from the germline V gene are ENHRY and SYGVKD. V lost 1 base, J lost 1 base, and 4 bases stayed unmatched. CDR3 protein: CAISELGQGALNTGELFF. CDR3 DNA: TGTGCCATCAGTGAGTTGGGACAGGGGGCATTGAACACCGGGGAGCTGTTTTTT.